Detailed here is one TCR beta chain. This specimen comes from a study of blood T cell repertoires in COVID-19. CDR3 length equals 15 residues. The protocol was immunoSEQ multiplex PCR, while the TCRdb copy is restricted to in-frame clones and leaves out a portion. There are about 89,000 clones in the sample; roughly 78% occur only once, and roughly a fifth lies in the top ten. The rearrangement joins TRBV21-1 to TRBJ2-7; the table's D call of TRBD2 was not tested on the DNA. TRBV21-1 is tagged as a pseudogene. This TCR derives from an elderly woman with acute or convalescent COVID-19. Sequenced sample: peripheral blood. The CDR3 reads CASQRGRNLSYEQYF. The CDR3 bases are TGTGCCAGCCAACGGGGGAGGAACCTCTCCTACGAGCAGTACTTC.